Listed below are T cell receptor beta chains from one sample, sequenced in a study of T cell changes during pregnancy in multiple sclerosis. Measured with immunoSEQ multiplex PCR; TCRdb has only the in-frame clones, and not every one. This sample has around 62,000 clones, with nearly 90% found just once. Material: peripheral blood, obtained in the first trimester of pregnancy. Receptors originate from a female donor with multiple sclerosis, enrolled in a pregnancy study. Both conserved end residues are part of each CDR3.

v_call: TRBV2; j_call: TRBJ1-1; cdr3_aa: CASSLTLDRGQTEAFF
v_call: TRBV11-2; j_call: TRBJ2-7; cdr3_aa: CASSFSQGISYEQYF
v_call: TRBV6-6; j_call: TRBJ2-5; cdr3_aa: CASSYSRTVMQETQYF
v_call: TRBV2; j_call: TRBJ1-5; cdr3_aa: CASSGQGRNGQPQHF
v_call: TRBV5-6; j_call: TRBJ2-2; cdr3_aa: CASSLFERSNTGELFF
v_call: TRBV13; j_call: TRBJ1-2; cdr3_aa: CASSLRGTNYGYTF
v_call: TRBV10-1; j_call: TRBJ1-1; cdr3_aa: CASQAGYGAEAFF
v_call: TRBV7-6; j_call: TRBJ1-6; cdr3_aa: CASSLAPGGDSPLHF
v_call: TRBV18; j_call: TRBJ2-7; cdr3_aa: CASSPGQPSYEQYF
v_call: TRBV7-8; j_call: TRBJ2-7; cdr3_aa: CASSTDLAGSYEQYF
v_call: TRBV5-1; j_call: TRBJ2-1; cdr3_aa: CASSGLGLAGGVTHNEQFF
v_call: TRBV7-2; j_call: TRBJ2-2; cdr3_aa: CASSLGRQGRTGELFF
v_call: TRBV5-1; j_call: TRBJ2-1; cdr3_aa: CASSLIRGGVNEQFF
v_call: TRBV11-3; j_call: TRBJ1-2; cdr3_aa: CASSLGAGGHYGYTF
v_call: TRBV19; j_call: TRBJ2-5; cdr3_aa: CASSPGLAGGGQETQYF
v_call: TRBV2; j_call: TRBJ1-1; cdr3_aa: CASSEVGFHRLMNTEAFF
v_call: TRBV6-4; j_call: TRBJ2-2; cdr3_aa: CASSGQGDTGELFF
v_call: TRBV29-1; j_call: TRBJ1-2; cdr3_aa: CSGDGQGGYTF
v_call: TRBV5-1; j_call: TRBJ2-1; cdr3_aa: CASSLGVSGGNNEQFF
v_call: TRBV7-2; j_call: TRBJ1-5; cdr3_aa: CASSLWSSNSNQPQHF
v_call: TRBV6-5; j_call: TRBJ1-2; cdr3_aa: CASSPTGVGYTF
v_call: TRBV19; j_call: TRBJ2-5; cdr3_aa: CASRPGTVYETQYF
v_call: TRBV25-1; j_call: TRBJ1-1; cdr3_aa: CASSRRGQGEAFF
v_call: TRBV5-6; j_call: TRBJ2-3; cdr3_aa: CASSRVGDTQYF
v_call: TRBV19; j_call: TRBJ2-2; cdr3_aa: CASSPTGGNTGELFF
v_call: TRBV12-5; j_call: TRBJ2-7; cdr3_aa: CASGLGAAYEQYF
v_call: TRBV9; j_call: TRBJ1-1; cdr3_aa: CASSVDGFSNTEAFF
v_call: TRBV9; j_call: TRBJ1-5; cdr3_aa: CASSVGNEGNQPQHF
v_call: TRBV27; j_call: TRBJ2-1; cdr3_aa: CASTPAGTSSYNEQFF
v_call: TRBV7-3; j_call: TRBJ2-1; cdr3_aa: CASSPSSGTDNEQFF
v_call: TRBV5-1; j_call: TRBJ1-5; cdr3_aa: CASSLGTAYQPQHF
v_call: TRBV6-4; j_call: TRBJ1-5; cdr3_aa: CASSESQGAPQHF
v_call: TRBV2; j_call: TRBJ2-5; cdr3_aa: CASAGLAVQETQYF
v_call: TRBV7-8; j_call: TRBJ1-1; cdr3_aa: CASSLMSDTEAFF
v_call: TRBV7-6; j_call: TRBJ2-3; cdr3_aa: CASSLAGTSTDTQYF
v_call: TRBV9; j_call: TRBJ2-3; cdr3_aa: CASSVDPGGSADTQYF
v_call: TRBV6-6; j_call: TRBJ1-2; cdr3_aa: CASSYVQGAITF
v_call: TRBV6-6; j_call: TRBJ2-1; cdr3_aa: CASSQGSGLANEQFF
v_call: TRBV6-6; j_call: TRBJ2-7; cdr3_aa: CASSWTSVTYEQYF
v_call: TRBV29-1; j_call: TRBJ1-1; cdr3_aa: CSVGTGIVTEAFF
v_call: TRBV7-2; j_call: TRBJ1-1; cdr3_aa: CASSFTGNTEAFF